Following are 14 T cell receptor beta chains from one sample sequenced in a study of tumor-infiltrating lymphocytes in primary liver carcinoma. Reverse transcription of approximately 0.55 ug total RNA with a constant-region primer produced TCR beta cDNA. Libraries for TCR beta were built through three nested multiplex PCR rounds, which together made up a slightly modified ARM-PCR procedure. For 10 cycles apiece, the opening two PCR rounds ran with TRBV1-TRBV30 forward primers and a C-beta reverse primer. TCRdb itself ran the multiplex PCR reads through MiXCR, one entry per CDR3 protein. This table holds about 84,000 distinct CDR3 sequences, 55% to 85% found once. Co-extraction yielded RNA and DNA from roughly 21-30 mg of unsorted bulk tissue. Sequencing was done on a sample of liver tumor tissue from sampling region 1. Subset given: tumor region T1, superior pole. The receptors derive from a man in his forties or fifties with primary liver carcinoma and hepatitis B virus infection.

The sample holds many counts of this clonotype. The chain joins TRBV6-1 to TRBJ1-1; 8 positions agree with TRBD1. The V and J ends lost 3 bases and 5 bases, in that order; junction bases with no gene match: 14. Germline V lookup: CDR1 MNHNS, CDR2 SASEGT. CDR3 size: 17 residues. The CDR3 DNA is TGTGCCAGCAGTGATTTGGGCAGGGGGCGACTCAGGACTGAAGCTTTCTTT. Its protein product is CASSDLGRGRLRTEAFF.

This clonotype occurred a few times. A clone one base away is much larger, so this may be a read error. The chain employs TRBV6-1 and TRBJ2-6, with TRBD1 matching over 10 bases. The J segment lost 3 bases and the V segment lost 1 base, leaving 12 bases of the junction unmatched. Germline loops: CDR1 MNHNS, CDR2 SASEGT. The CDR3 spans 20 residues. This CDR3 reads CASSEEDAGTGVFGANVLTF. In DNA form, the CDR3 reads TGTGCCAGCAGTGAAGAGGATGCGGGGACAGGGGTATTTGGGGCCAACGTCCTGACTTTC.

As to this clonotype: This may come from a read error, since a much larger clone is one base off. The rearrangement links TRBV28 to TRBJ2-6; D is ambiguous. The CDR3 spans 14 residues. Germline V lookup: CDR1 MDHEN, CDR2 SYDVKM. Deletions cut 2 bases from V and 3 bases from J, with 5 bases between. CDR3 protein: CASSLGCGANVLTF. The CDR3 DNA follows: TGTGCCAGCAGTTTAGGGTGTGGGGCCAACGTCCTGACTTTC.

Comment on this clonotype: The conserved phenylalanine or tryptophan normally closing the CDR3 is absent here, so this likely arose from a read error. The chain joins TRBV10-1 to TRBJ2-7; D gene unclear. This CDR3 has 12 residues. Germline V gene lookup returns CDR1 WNHNN and CDR2 SYGVQD (reference sequence). This CDR3 reads CTSSDLSYEQYL. For the CDR3, the DNA is TGCACCAGCAGTGATTTATCCTACGAGCAGTACTTG.

With respect to this clonotype: At one boundary the junction diverges from the germline segment, which might be a read error. J is TRBJ1-1 and V is TRBV29-1; D unclear. From germline, CDR1 is SQVTM and CDR2 ANQGSEA. The CDR3 is 13 amino acids. CDR3 nucleotide sequence: TGCAGCGTTGTGCATAGTTCGAACACTGAAGCTCTCTTT. This sequence encodes CSVVHSSNTEALF. The whole variable domain, filled in from reference TRBV29-1 and TRBJ1-1, reads SAVISQKPSRDICQRGTSLTIQCQVDSQVTMMFWYRQQPGQSLTLIATANQGSEATYESGFVIDKFPISRPNLTFSTLTVSNMSPEDSSIYLCSVVHSSNTEALFGQGTRLTVV.

A remark on this clonotype: A read error may be the cause here, since a much bigger clone is one base away. This chain uses TRBV25-1 with TRBJ2-7; either TRBD1 or TRBD2 may supply D (5 bases each). This CDR3 region has 12 residues. Germline loops: CDR1 MGHDK, CDR2 SYGVNS. CDR3 region: CANSGTIYEQYF. Here the CDR3 DNA reads TGTGCCAACAGTGGGACCATCTACGAGCAGTACTTC.

Details on this clonotype: The CDR3 ends on some other residue instead of the conserved phenylalanine or tryptophan, so this is likely a read error. The chain couples TRBV5-5 to TRBJ2-4; unclear D gene. Per germline, CDR1 SGHKS and CDR2 YYEKEE (reference sequence). Trimming stripped 0 bases from V and 8 bases from J, with 6 bases between. The CDR3 is made up of 12 amino acids. The CDR3 DNA sequence: TGTGCCAGCAGCTTGGGCGTTGACATTCAGTACATC. It encodes CASSLGVDIQYI.

J is TRBJ2-5 and V is TRBV6-5, with 11 bases matching TRBD2. J lost 1 base, V lost 6 bases, and 4 bases had no gene match. Germline CDR1 and CDR2: MNHEY and SVGAGI. The CDR3 covers 15 residues. The CDR3 region has the DNA TGTGCCAGCAGGTTGACTAGCGGGGTCCAAGAGACCCAGTACTTC. Amino acids: CASRLTSGVQETQYF.

Note on this clonotype: Germline is not matched at one junction end, which may reflect a read error. This chain joins TRBV30 and TRBJ2-5; tentatively, D is TRBD1 or TRBD2 (5 bases each). Germline V gene data show CDR1 as GTSNPN and CDR2 as SVGIG (reference sequence). The CDR3 is 15 residues long. The CDR3 region has the DNA TGTGCCTGCCCAGCTTTGGGGGAACCTGGGGAGACCCACTACTTC. Translated: CACPALGEPGETHYF.

This clonotype was found many times. V is TRBV29-1 and J is TRBJ2-5; D is unclear. Germline V gives CDR1 SQVTM, CDR2 ANQGSEA. The CDR3 covers 12 residues. Trimming pared 4 bases from V and 1 base from J, leaving 7 bases between. The CDR3 is CSVVSFQETQYF. The DNA of the CDR3 is TGCAGCGTTGTTTCATTCCAAGAGACCCAGTACTTC.

A remark on this clonotype: It may be a read error: a sequence one base away is much more abundant. V gene TRBV6-5 combines with J gene TRBJ2-3; a weak D match, TRBD2 (5 bases). The CDR3 totals 15 residues. CDR1 MNHEY and CDR2 SVGAGI come from the germline V gene. CDR3: CVSGQAGFGTDTQYF. CDR3 in DNA: TGTGTCAGCGGCCAAGCAGGTTTTGGGACAGATACGCAGTATTTT.

This clonotype was counted many times. The V call is TRBV29-1, the J call TRBJ2-5; D is ambiguous. V lost 2 bases and J 5 bases, leaving 9 bases between the germline ends. Germline CDR1 reads SQVTM; CDR2 reads ANQGSEA. CDR3 length: 12 amino acids. The CDR3 reads CSVETVGETQYF. The CDR3 DNA is TGCAGCGTTGAAACAGTCGGGGAGACCCAGTACTTC.

In regard to this clonotype: This may stem from a read error, because a much larger clone lies one nucleotide away. Given the absence of the conserved phenylalanine or tryptophan at the CDR3 end, a read error is likely. V is TRBV7-2 and J is TRBJ2-2; D not resolved. There are 13 residues in the CDR3. Per germline, CDR1 SGHTA and CDR2 FQGNSA. V was clipped by 1 base and J by 8 bases, with 8 bases between them. CDR3 coding DNA: TGTGCCAGCAGCTTAGTCCGGATAGGGGAGCTGTTTTCT. Amino acids: CASSLVRIGELFS.

This clonotype was counted many times. This chain joins TRBV24-1 and TRBJ2-3; weak D call: TRBD2 (6 bases). The CDR3 sequence is 17 residues long. Germline loops: CDR1 KGHDR, CDR2 SFDVKD. Trimming stripped 4 bases from V and 6 bases from J, with 22 bases between. This chain's CDR3 is CATSDTGTHFHPDTQYF. The CDR3 region has the DNA TGTGCCACCAGTGACACCGGGACTCACTTCCATCCGGATACGCAGTATTTT.